These 3 T cell receptor beta chains were all obtained from the same sample, sequenced in a study of OX40 agonist ivuxolimab in advanced cancers. Library preparation was by the immunoSEQ multiplex PCR assay. TCRdb took over this immuneACCESS table, retaining in-frame rearrangements with V and J assigned. Such tables are incomplete; in checked studies, under half of the missing clones stem from an unresolved V gene, and the remainder is unexplained. The sample includes 85,000 to 130,000 clones, with about nine tenths observed a single time. Approximately 0.5% of the sample is held by the ten biggest clonotypes. Sequencing was performed on CD4+ or CD8+ T cells sorted from blood, taken in a trial of the OX40 agonist ivuxolimab. The source is an adult with an advanced solid tumor such as melanoma, head and neck, liver or kidney cancer.

This clone was recorded once. The chain combines TRBV6-5 with TRBJ2-1; 9 bases agree with TRBD1. The CDR3 loop spans 14 amino acids. Germline values: CDR1 MNHEY, CDR2 SVGAGI. V shed 7 bases, J shed 9 bases, and the junction held 10 bases outside the gene matches. The CDR3 DNA follows: TGTGCCAGCACCTTTGGACAGGGGAGGACTGAGCAGTTCTTC. It is translated as CASTFGQGRTEQFF.

The rearrangement uses TRBV7-2 and TRBJ2-5; 11 nucleotides match TRBD2. TRBJ2-7 explains the end of the DNA better; the J call may be wrong. The CDR3 covers 17 residues. Per germline, CDR1 SGHTA and CDR2 FQGNSA. This chain's CDR3 is CASSPYMTSGVLYEQYF. DNA for the CDR3: TGTGCCAGCAGCCCTTACATGACTAGCGGGGTCCTCTACGAGCAGTACTTC.

The J gene is TRBJ2-7, the V gene TRBV7-2, with D perhaps matching TRBD1 (6 bases). The ends were cut back, 5 bases at V and 4 bases at J, with 12 bases in the middle. From germline, CDR1 is SGHTA and CDR2 FQGNSA. This CDR3 is built from 13 residues. CDR3 region: CASSPITGYEQYF. Written as DNA, the CDR3 is TGTGCCAGCAGCCCGATAACAGGGTACGAGCAGTACTTC.